The 2 T cell receptor beta chains listed next were all sequenced from one sample in a study of technical replicates of blood from a few donors. Using immunoSEQ multiplex PCR, the repertoire was profiled, and TCRdb retains in-frame clones only, with some absent. The repertoire holds tens of thousands of clones, with more than 95% as singletons. The specimen was T cells isolated from PBMCs. The receptors were sampled from a human donor in good health.

The rearrangement links TRBV28 to TRBJ2-5; TRBD2 is a possible D gene (6 bases). This CDR3 region has 15 residues. Per the germline V gene, CDR1 is MDHEN and CDR2 is SYDVKM. Trimming took off 1 base at V and 5 bases at J, with 14 bases between the two ends. The CDR3: CASSLFSGGSETQYF. DNA of the CDR3: TGTGCCAGCAGTTTATTTTCCGGGGGTTCCGAGACCCAGTACTTC.

The chain carries TRBV7-9 and TRBJ2-5, with 8 nucleotides matching TRBD2. Germline V gene sequence: CDR1 SEHNR, CDR2 FQNEAQ (reference sequence). CDR3 length: 16 residues. V dropped 5 bases and J dropped 2; count of bases not matched to a gene: 10. The CDR3 nucleotides are TGTGCCAGCAGCCAGCCACTGCGGGAGGTACAAGAGACCCAGTACTTC. It codes for CASSQPLREVQETQYF.